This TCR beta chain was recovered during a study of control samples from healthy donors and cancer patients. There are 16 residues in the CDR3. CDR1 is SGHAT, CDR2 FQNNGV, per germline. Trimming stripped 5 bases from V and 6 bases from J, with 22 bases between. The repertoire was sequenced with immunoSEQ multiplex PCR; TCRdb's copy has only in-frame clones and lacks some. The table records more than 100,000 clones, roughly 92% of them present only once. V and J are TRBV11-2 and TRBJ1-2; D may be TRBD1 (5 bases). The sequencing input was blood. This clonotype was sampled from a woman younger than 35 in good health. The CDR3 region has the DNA TGTGCCAGCAGCCTAACCCGGTCGGGGACGAACGATGGCTACACCTTC. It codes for CASSLTRSGTNDGYTF.